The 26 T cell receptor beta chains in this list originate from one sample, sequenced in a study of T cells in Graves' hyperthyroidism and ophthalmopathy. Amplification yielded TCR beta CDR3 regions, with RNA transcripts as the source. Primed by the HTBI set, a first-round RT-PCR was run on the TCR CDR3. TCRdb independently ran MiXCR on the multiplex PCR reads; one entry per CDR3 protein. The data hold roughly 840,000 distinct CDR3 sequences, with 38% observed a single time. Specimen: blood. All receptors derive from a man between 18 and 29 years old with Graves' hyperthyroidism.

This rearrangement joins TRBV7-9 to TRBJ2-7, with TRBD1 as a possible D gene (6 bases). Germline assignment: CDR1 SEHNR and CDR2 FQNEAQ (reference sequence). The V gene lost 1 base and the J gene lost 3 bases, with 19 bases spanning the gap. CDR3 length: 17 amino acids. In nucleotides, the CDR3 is TGTGCCAGCAGCTTAGTTGATGGGGGCCTTAGTAGCTACGAGCAGTACTTC. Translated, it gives CASSLVDGGLSSYEQYF.

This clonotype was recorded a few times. The CDR3: CASSQERGDQPQHF. The CDR3 nucleotides read TGTGCCAGCAGCCAAGAGAGGGGGGATCAGCCCCAGCATTTT. The chain combines TRBV3-1 with TRBJ1-5; D perhaps matches TRBD1 (6 bases). Germline V gene lookup returns CDR1 LGHDT and CDR2 YNNKEL (reference sequence). The CDR3 is 14 residues long. The V gene lost 0 bases and the J gene lost 5 bases, with 8 bases spanning the gap.

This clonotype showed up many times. The CDR3 sequence: CASSVAREVRTNTEAFF. CDR3 DNA sequence: TGTGCCAGCAGCGTAGCTCGCGAGGTTAGGACAAACACTGAAGCTTTCTTT. This chain joins TRBV9 and TRBJ1-1; a weak D match, TRBD1 (5 bases). Germline loops: CDR1 SGDLS, CDR2 YYNGEE. V was cut by 0 bases and J by 2 bases, with 17 bases left in between. CDR3 length: 17 residues.

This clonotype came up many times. CDR3 DNA sequence: TGTGCCAGCAGTGCGGACAGGGAGGGCAATCAGCCCCAGCATTTT. Translating gives CASSADREGNQPQHF. The chain couples TRBV12-3 or TRBV12-4 to TRBJ1-5; TRBD1 aligns across 8 bases. V trimming: 5 bases; J trimming: 2 bases; junction bases outside the gene matches: 5. This CDR3 is built from 15 residues.

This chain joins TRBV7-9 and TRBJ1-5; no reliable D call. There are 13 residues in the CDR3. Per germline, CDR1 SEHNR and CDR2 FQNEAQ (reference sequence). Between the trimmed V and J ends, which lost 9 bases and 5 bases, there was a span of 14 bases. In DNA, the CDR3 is TGTGCCAGTCAAAGGGAAGGAGATCAGCCCCAGCATTTT. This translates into CASQREGDQPQHF.

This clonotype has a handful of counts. The CDR3 spells CSVEDSYTDTQYF. The CDR3 region has the DNA TGCAGCGTTGAGGACTCCTACACAGATACGCAGTATTTT. The chain carries TRBV29-1 and TRBJ2-3, with D tentatively TRBD2 (5 bases). V was shortened by 3 bases and J by 2 bases, with 9 bases between the two germline ends. Germline assignment: CDR1 SQVTM and CDR2 ANQGSEA. The length of the CDR3 is 13 residues.

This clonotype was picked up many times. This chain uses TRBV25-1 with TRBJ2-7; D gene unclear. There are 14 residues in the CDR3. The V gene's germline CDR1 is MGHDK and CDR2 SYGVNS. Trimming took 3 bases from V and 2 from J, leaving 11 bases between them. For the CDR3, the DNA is TGTGCCAGCAGTGAGGTCGGTGCGACCTACGAGCAGTACTTC. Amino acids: CASSEVGATYEQYF.

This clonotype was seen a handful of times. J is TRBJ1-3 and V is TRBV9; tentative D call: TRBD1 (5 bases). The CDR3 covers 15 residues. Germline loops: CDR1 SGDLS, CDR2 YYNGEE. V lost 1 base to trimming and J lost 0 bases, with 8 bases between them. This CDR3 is CASSVQGLSGNTIYF. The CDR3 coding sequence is TGTGCCAGCAGCGTACAGGGCCTCTCTGGAAACACCATATATTTT. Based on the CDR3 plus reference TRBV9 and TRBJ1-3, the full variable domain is DSGVTQTPKHLITATGQRVTLRCSPRSGDLSVYWYQQSLDQGLQFLIQYYNGEERAKGNILERFSAQQFPDLHSELNLSSLELGDSALYFCASSVQGLSGNTIYFGEGSWLTVV.

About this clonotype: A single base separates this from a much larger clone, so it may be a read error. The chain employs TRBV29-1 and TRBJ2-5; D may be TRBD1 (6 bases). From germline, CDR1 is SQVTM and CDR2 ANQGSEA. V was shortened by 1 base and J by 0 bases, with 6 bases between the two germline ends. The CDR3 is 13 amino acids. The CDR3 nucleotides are TGCAGCGTTGAAGGGACAGACCAAGAGACCCAGTACTTC. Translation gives CSVEGTDQETQYF.

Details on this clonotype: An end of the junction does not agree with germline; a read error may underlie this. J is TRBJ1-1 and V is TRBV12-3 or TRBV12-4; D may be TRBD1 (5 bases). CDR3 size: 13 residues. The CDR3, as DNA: TGTGCCGGCAGTTTGTATGGGGGCACTGAAGCTTTCTTT. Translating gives CAGSLYGGTEAFF.

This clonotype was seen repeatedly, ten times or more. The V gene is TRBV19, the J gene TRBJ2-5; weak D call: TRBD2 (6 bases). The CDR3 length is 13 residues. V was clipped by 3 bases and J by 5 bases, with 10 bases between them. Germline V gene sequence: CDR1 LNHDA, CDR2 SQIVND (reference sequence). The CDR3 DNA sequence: TGTGCCAGTAGTATGGGACGGGGGGAGACCCAGTACTTC. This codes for CASSMGRGETQYF.

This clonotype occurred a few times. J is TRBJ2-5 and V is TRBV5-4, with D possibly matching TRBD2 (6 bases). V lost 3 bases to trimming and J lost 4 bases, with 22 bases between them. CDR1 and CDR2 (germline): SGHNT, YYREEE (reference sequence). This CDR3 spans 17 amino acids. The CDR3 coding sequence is TGTGCCAGCAGCTCCGAGCTGGCTCCGCTGGGGGGAGAGACCCAGTACTTC. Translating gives CASSSELAPLGGETQYF.

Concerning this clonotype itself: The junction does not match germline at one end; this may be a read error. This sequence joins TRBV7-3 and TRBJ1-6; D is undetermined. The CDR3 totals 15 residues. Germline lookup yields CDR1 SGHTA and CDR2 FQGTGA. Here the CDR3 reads CASSFGGGHNSPPHF. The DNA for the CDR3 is TGTGCCAGCAGCTTCGGCGGAGGGCATAATTCACCCCCCCACTTT.

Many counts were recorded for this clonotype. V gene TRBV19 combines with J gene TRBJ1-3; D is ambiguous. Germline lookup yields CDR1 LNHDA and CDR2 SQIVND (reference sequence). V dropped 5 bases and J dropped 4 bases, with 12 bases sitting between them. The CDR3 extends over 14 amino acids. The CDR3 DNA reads TGTGCCAGTAGTCCGGGAACAAGAGGAAACACCATATATTTT. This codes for CASSPGTRGNTIYF.

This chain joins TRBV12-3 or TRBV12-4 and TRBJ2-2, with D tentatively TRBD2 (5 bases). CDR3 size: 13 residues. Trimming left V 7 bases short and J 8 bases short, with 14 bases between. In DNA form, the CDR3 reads TGTGCCAGCACCGGAGGCAGCCCAGGGGAGCTGTTTTTT. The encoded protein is CASTGGSPGELFF.

The CDR3 reads CASSSNPVINEKLFF. DNA for the CDR3: TGTGCCAGCAGTTCCAACCCGGTGATTAATGAAAAACTGTTTTTT. V is TRBV12-3 or TRBV12-4 and J is TRBJ1-4; D is uncertain. V gave up 4 bases and J gave up 4 bases, with 13 bases separating them. The CDR3 consists of 15 residues.

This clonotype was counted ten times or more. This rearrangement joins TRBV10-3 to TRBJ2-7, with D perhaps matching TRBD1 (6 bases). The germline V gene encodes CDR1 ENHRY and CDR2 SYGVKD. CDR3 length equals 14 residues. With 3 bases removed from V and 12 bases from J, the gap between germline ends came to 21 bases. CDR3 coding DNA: TGTGCCATCAGTGAAGTAGGACAGCCGCGAGAACTGTACTTC. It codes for CAISEVGQPRELYF.

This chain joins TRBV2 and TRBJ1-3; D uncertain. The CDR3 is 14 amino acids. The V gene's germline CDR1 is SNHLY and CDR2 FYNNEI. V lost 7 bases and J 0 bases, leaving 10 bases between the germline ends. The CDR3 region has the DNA TGTGCCAGCAAAAACTCTCTCTCTGGAAACACCATATATTTT. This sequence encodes CASKNSLSGNTIYF.

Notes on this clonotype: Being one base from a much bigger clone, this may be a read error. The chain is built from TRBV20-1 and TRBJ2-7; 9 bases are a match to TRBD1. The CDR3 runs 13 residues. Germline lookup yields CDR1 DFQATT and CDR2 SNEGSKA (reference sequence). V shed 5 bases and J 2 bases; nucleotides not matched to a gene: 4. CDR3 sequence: CSAGGTGTYEQYF. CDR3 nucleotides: TGCAGTGCTGGGGGGACAGGGACCTACGAGCAGTACTTC.

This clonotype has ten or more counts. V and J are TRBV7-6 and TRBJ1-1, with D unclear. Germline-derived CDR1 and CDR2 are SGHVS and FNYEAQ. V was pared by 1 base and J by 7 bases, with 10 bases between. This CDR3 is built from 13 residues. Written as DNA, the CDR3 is TGTGCCAGCAGCTTAGAGTACGGGTATGAAGCTTTCTTT. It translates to CASSLEYGYEAFF.

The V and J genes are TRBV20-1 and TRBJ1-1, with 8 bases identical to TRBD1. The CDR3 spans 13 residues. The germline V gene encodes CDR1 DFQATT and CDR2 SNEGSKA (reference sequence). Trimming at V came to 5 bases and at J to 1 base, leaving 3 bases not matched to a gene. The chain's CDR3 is CSAYTGGNTEAFF. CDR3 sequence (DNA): TGCAGTGCTTATACAGGGGGGAACACTGAAGCTTTCTTT.

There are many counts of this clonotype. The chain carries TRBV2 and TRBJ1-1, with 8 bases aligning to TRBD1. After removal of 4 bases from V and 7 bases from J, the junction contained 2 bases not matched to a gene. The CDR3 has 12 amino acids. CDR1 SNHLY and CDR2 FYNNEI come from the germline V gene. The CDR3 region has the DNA TGTGCCAGCAGTGCAGGGGGCAATGAAGCTTTCTTT. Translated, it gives CASSAGGNEAFF.

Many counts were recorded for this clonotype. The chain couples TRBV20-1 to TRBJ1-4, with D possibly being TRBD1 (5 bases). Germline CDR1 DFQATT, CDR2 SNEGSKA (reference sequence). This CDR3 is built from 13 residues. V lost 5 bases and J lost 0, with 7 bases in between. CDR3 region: CSARGATNEKLFF. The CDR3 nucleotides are TGCAGTGCTCGGGGCGCAACTAATGAAAAACTGTTTTTT.

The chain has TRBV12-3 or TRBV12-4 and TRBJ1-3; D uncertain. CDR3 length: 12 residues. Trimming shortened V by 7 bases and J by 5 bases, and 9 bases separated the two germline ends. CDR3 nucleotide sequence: TGTGCCAGCACTCCCTCGCGAAACACCATATATTTT. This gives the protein CASTPSRNTIYF.

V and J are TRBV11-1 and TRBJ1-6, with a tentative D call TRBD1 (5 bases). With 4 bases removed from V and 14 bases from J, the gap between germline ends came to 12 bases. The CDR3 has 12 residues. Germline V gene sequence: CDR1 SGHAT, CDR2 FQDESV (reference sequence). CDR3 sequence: CASSSATESLHF. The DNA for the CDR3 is TGTGCCAGCAGCTCCGCGACAGAATCCCTCCACTTT.

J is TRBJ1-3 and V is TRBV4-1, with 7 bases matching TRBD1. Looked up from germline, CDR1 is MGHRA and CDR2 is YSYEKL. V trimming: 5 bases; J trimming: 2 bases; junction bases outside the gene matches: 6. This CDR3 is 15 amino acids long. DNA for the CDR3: TGCGCCAGCAGCTCATCAGGGGGGACTGGAAACACCATATATTTT. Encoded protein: CASSSSGGTGNTIYF.